The 20 T cell receptor beta chains below all came from one sample that was sequenced in a study of cytomegalovirus exposure and HLA in healthy donors. A multiplex PCR was run with 60 Vbeta primers and 13 Jbeta primers. Libraries were prepared by immunoSEQ multiplex PCR; TCRdb keeps only in-frame clonotypes and omits some of them. The profile shows 85,000 to 120,000 clones, 70% to 85% of them singletons. Sample: PBMCs. These receptors all come from a boy between 5 and 17 years old in good health and CMV-seronegative.

This rearrangement joins TRBV29-1 to TRBJ1-2, with D perhaps TRBD1 (5 bases). Between the trimmed V and J ends, which lost 3 bases and 7 bases, there was a span of 18 bases. Germline V gives CDR1 SQVTM, CDR2 ANQGSEA. This CDR3 has 14 residues. CDR3 coding DNA: TGCAGCGTTGATATGGCGACAGACGCTCGTGGCTACACCTTC. Its translation: CSVDMATDARGYTF.

The chain combines TRBV2 with TRBJ1-1; 9 bases match TRBD1. From germline, CDR1 is SNHLY and CDR2 FYNNEI. Trimming at V came to 11 bases and at J to 6 bases, leaving 10 bases not matched to a gene. CDR3 length: 13 residues. CDR3 protein: CAVDRGLTAEAFF. In DNA form, the CDR3 reads TGTGCCGTGGACAGGGGTCTTACTGCTGAAGCTTTCTTT. The whole variable domain, remainder taken from reference TRBV2 and TRBJ1-1, is EPEVTQTPSHQVTQMGQEVILRCVPISNHLYFYWYRQILGQKVEFLVSFYNNEISEKSEIFDDQFSVERPDGSNFTLKIRSTKLEDSAMYFCAVDRGLTAEAFFGQGTRLTVV.

This clone was seen only once. This rearrangement joins TRBV5-1 to TRBJ1-4, with D perhaps matching TRBD1 (5 bases). The germline CDR1 and CDR2 sequences are SGHRS and YFSETQ. The V gene lost 0 bases and the J gene lost 5 bases, with 11 bases spanning the gap. This CDR3 has 15 residues. CDR3 coding DNA: TGCGCCAGCAGCTTGGCCGACAGCCCGAATGAAAAACTGTTTTTT. Its protein is CASSLADSPNEKLFF.

This clone was counted between two and nine times. V is TRBV6-1 and J is TRBJ1-1, with D perhaps TRBD1 (6 bases). The CDR3 runs to 14 residues. Per the germline V gene, CDR1 is MNHNS and CDR2 is SASEGT. V lost 4 bases, J lost 5 bases, and 14 bases lay in between. The CDR3, as DNA: TGTGCCAGCAGTGCACTTGGGGGGGCTACTGAAGCTTTCTTT. This gives the protein CASSALGGATEAFF.

This clone was picked up one time. The gene calls are TRBV7-2 and TRBJ1-1, with 7 bases lining up with TRBD1. The CDR3 is 13 amino acids. Per germline, CDR1 SGHTA and CDR2 FQGNSA. After removal of 6 bases from V and 10 bases from J, the junction contained 11 bases not matched to a gene. In nucleotides, the CDR3 is TGTGCCAGCAGTCCCACAGGGGCGGGGGGAGCTTTCTTT. Translation gives CASSPTGAGGAFF.

The gene calls are TRBV6-1 and TRBJ1-4; 8 positions agree with TRBD1. After removal of 7 bases from V and 6 bases from J, the junction contained 7 bases not matched to a gene. This CDR3 spans 14 amino acids. Germline V gene lookup returns CDR1 MNHNS and CDR2 SASEGT. CDR3 residues: CASTLDRVDEKLFF. The CDR3 region has the DNA TGTGCCAGCACCTTGGACAGGGTGGATGAAAAACTGTTTTTT.

The rearrangement links TRBV27 to TRBJ1-5; D is undetermined. The CDR3 loop spans 13 amino acids. The V end lost 3 bases, the J end lost 6 bases, and 9 bases lay between the germline ends. CDR1 is MNHEY, CDR2 SMNVEV, per germline (reference sequence). CDR3 in amino acids: CASSFERAQPQHF. In nucleotides, the CDR3 is TGTGCCAGCAGTTTTGAGAGGGCTCAGCCCCAGCATTTT.

This rearrangement joins TRBV28 to TRBJ1-2; D remains unclear. The germline V and J ends were trimmed by 3 bases and 6 bases, with 5 bases remaining between them. The V gene's germline CDR1 is MDHEN and CDR2 SYDVKM. The CDR3 spans 11 residues. Written as DNA, the CDR3 is TGTGCCAGCAGTTTCGTAGATGGCTACACCTTC. Translating it yields CASSFVDGYTF.

V usage is TRBV5-1 and J usage is TRBJ2-1; 8 bases line up with TRBD2. The CDR3 runs to 15 residues. The germline V gene has CDR1 SGHRS and CDR2 YFSETQ. V was clipped by 4 bases and J by 3 bases; unmatched bases: 6. Written as DNA, the CDR3 is TGCGCCAGCAGCCAGACTAGCGAGATCTACAATGAGCAGTTCTTC. This gives the protein CASSQTSEIYNEQFF.

The chain links TRBV6-6 to TRBJ2-1, with D possibly being TRBD1 (5 bases). Germline V CDR1 and CDR2: MNHNY, SVGAGI (reference sequence). The CDR3 runs to 12 residues. The V gene lost 0 bases and the J gene lost 10 bases, with 7 bases spanning the gap. CDR3 region: CASSYSGREQFF. CDR3 nucleotides: TGTGCCAGCAGTTACTCGGGGCGCGAGCAGTTCTTC.

V is TRBV7-9 and J is TRBJ2-3; 10 bases are shared with TRBD1. The CDR3 totals 15 residues. Germline values: CDR1 SEHNR, CDR2 FQNEAQ (reference sequence). Trimming cost V 9 bases and J 4 bases; bases outside gene matches: 10. In DNA form, the CDR3 reads TGTGCCAGTATAAATCCGGGACAGGGGTCAGATACGCAGTATTTT. Residues: CASINPGQGSDTQYF.

The chain combines TRBV6-5 with TRBJ2-1; 8 bases are a match to TRBD2. CDR3 length: 14 residues. Looked up from germline, CDR1 is MNHEY and CDR2 is SVGAGI. The ends lost 6 bases at V and 7 bases at J; junction bases unmatched: 8. The CDR3, as DNA: TGTGCCAGCAGCTTCGGGGTAGCGGGAAATGAGCAGTTCTTC. Protein sequence: CASSFGVAGNEQFF.

The chain carries TRBV7-2 and TRBJ1-1, with no clear D. The CDR3 covers 13 residues. Trimming took 0 bases from V and 2 from J, leaving 4 bases between them. CDR1 is SGHTA, CDR2 FQGNSA, per germline. The CDR3 reads CASSLALNTEAFF. CDR3 DNA sequence: TGTGCCAGCAGCTTAGCCCTTAACACTGAAGCTTTCTTT.

The chain recombines TRBV11-2 with TRBJ2-7; 7 bases match TRBD1. Germline V lookup: CDR1 SGHAT, CDR2 FQNNGV. The junction had 7 bases not matched to a gene; V was cut back by 5 bases and J by 6 bases. The length of the CDR3 is 13 residues. In nucleotides, the CDR3 is TGTGCCAGCAGCCAAAAAAACAGGGGCGAGCAGTACTTC. Amino acid sequence: CASSQKNRGEQYF.

The gene calls are TRBV7-9 and TRBJ1-2, with TRBD1 matching 8 bases. V dropped 3 bases and J dropped 2; count of bases not matched to a gene: 5. The CDR3 has 15 amino acids. Germline assignment: CDR1 SEHNR and CDR2 FQNEAQ (reference sequence). CDR3 sequence: CASSFARGPNYGYTF. CDR3 sequence (DNA): TGTGCCAGCAGCTTTGCCAGGGGGCCAAACTATGGCTACACCTTC.

The chain uses TRBV7-9 and TRBJ2-5; D perhaps matches TRBD2 (6 bases). The germline gives CDR1 SEHNR, CDR2 FQNEAQ (reference sequence). V lost 5 bases and J lost 3, with 16 bases in between. The CDR3 is 15 amino acids. CDR3 sequence: CASSLRGNEEETQYF. In DNA, the CDR3 is TGTGCCAGCAGCCTTCGGGGGAATGAAGAAGAGACCCAGTACTTC.

This sequence joins TRBV7-9 and TRBJ1-2; D might be TRBD1 (6 bases). CDR1 SEHNR and CDR2 FQNEAQ come from the germline V gene (reference sequence). V lost 1 base to trimming and J lost 5 bases, with 14 bases between them. The CDR3 covers 15 residues. The CDR3 DNA reads as TGTGCCAGCAGCTTAGACACTACAGGGAAATATGGCTACACCTTC. Translating it yields CASSLDTTGKYGYTF.

The genes are TRBV5-4 and TRBJ1-1; TRBD1 matches at 8 bases. V was pared by 4 bases and J by 0 bases, with 5 bases of the junction left unmatched. This CDR3 contains 15 residues. Germline lookup yields CDR1 SGHNT and CDR2 YYREEE (reference sequence). The CDR3 is CASSPRQGMNTEAFF. CDR3 coding DNA: TGTGCCAGCAGCCCGCGACAGGGGATGAACACTGAAGCTTTCTTT.

This chain links TRBV4-3 with TRBJ2-7; 7 nucleotides align to TRBD1. The germline V gene encodes CDR1 LGHNA and CDR2 YSLEER. The CDR3 sequence is 15 residues long. V lost 3 bases and J lost 1; bases outside the gene matches: 6. The CDR3 loop reads CASSQGDRESYEQYF. DNA of the CDR3: TGCGCCAGCAGCCAGGGCGACAGGGAATCCTACGAGCAGTACTTC.

This clone was found a few times. This chain joins TRBV27 and TRBJ2-1, with 7 bases matching TRBD1. This CDR3 is built from 16 residues. Germline lookup yields CDR1 MNHEY and CDR2 SMNVEV (reference sequence). Trimming took 5 bases from V and 3 from J; bases not matched to a gene: 10. In DNA form, the CDR3 reads TGTGCCAGCAGTCTCTCCCCCGGGACAGACTACAATGAGCAGTTCTTC. Its translation is CASSLSPGTDYNEQFF.